Shown below are 19 T cell receptor beta chains from a single sample sequenced in a study of shared clonotypes between healthy human individuals. Positive CCR7 selection of CD45RO-negative cells yielded the naive CD8 cells, and terminally differentiated effector memory CD45RA+ cells were excluded. Libraries were prepared by immunoSEQ multiplex PCR; TCRdb keeps only in-frame clonotypes and omits some of them. This table has around 2.1 million clones, roughly 91% appearing once. Sequencing used naive CD8+ T cells from PBMCs. These TCRs come from a man between 18 and 35 years old in good health. Some clones in this sample may be carry-over from other donors' samples.

The chain carries TRBV4-3 and TRBJ2-7, with 8 bases identical to TRBD1. The CDR3 spans 13 residues. Germline V gene data show CDR1 as LGHNA and CDR2 as YSLEER. V shed 4 bases and J 7 bases; nucleotides not matched to a gene: 6. The CDR3 DNA is TGCGCCAGCAGCCGGGGGGACAGGAGGGAGCAGTACTTC. This encodes CASSRGDRREQYF.

The rearrangement joins TRBV30 to TRBJ2-7; 8 bases map to TRBD1. From germline, CDR1 is GTSNPN and CDR2 SVGIG (reference sequence). Unmatched junction bases numbered 12, after V lost 3 bases and J lost 5 bases. The CDR3 is 15 amino acids. The CDR3 loop reads CAWSFKDRAPNEQYF. The CDR3 region has the DNA TGTGCCTGGAGCTTCAAGGACAGGGCCCCGAACGAGCAGTACTTC.

The chain is built from TRBV29-1 and TRBJ1-3; D ambiguous. The V gene lost 1 base and the J gene lost 1 base, with 11 bases spanning the gap. The CDR3 is 15 residues long. CDR1 and CDR2 (germline): SQVTM, ANQGSEA. CDR3 amino acids: CSVEVVTASGNTIYF. CDR3 DNA sequence: TGCAGCGTTGAAGTGGTTACAGCTTCTGGAAACACCATATATTTT. The full variable domain, completed using reference TRBV29-1 and TRBJ1-3, is SAVISQKPSRDICQRGTSLTIQCQVDSQVTMMFWYRQQPGQSLTLIATANQGSEATYESGFVIDKFPISRPNLTFSTLTVSNMSPEDSSIYLCSVEVVTASGNTIYFGEGSWLTVV.

The V and J genes are TRBV27 and TRBJ2-1, with 8 nucleotides matching TRBD2. J gave up 3 bases and V 5 bases, and 9 bases lay outside the gene matches. There are 16 residues in the CDR3. Germline V gene data show CDR1 as MNHEY and CDR2 as SMNVEV (reference sequence). The CDR3 protein is CASSPRPGGYYNEQFF. The DNA for the CDR3 is TGTGCCAGCAGTCCCCGCCCGGGGGGGTACTACAATGAGCAGTTCTTC.

This chain connects TRBV4-1 to TRBJ2-1; TRBD2 aligns across 10 bases. V lost 1 base, J lost 6 bases, and 12 bases stayed unmatched. There are 18 residues in the CDR3. Germline V gene data show CDR1 as MGHRA and CDR2 as YSYEKL. CDR3 nucleotides: TGCGCCAGCAGCCAAGTTCTAGCGGGAGTGGGAATGGTCAATGAGCAGTTCTTC. Its translation: CASSQVLAGVGMVNEQFF.

The CDR3 loop is CASSLESRADYNYGYTF. CDR3 in DNA: TGTGCCAGCAGCTTGGAAAGTCGGGCTGACTATAACTATGGCTACACCTTC. J is TRBJ1-2 and V is TRBV5-5; D remains unclear. Germline CDR1 and CDR2: SGHKS and YYEKEE (reference sequence). The CDR3 has 17 amino acids. V lost 0 bases, J lost 1 base, and 16 bases lay in between.

This chain connects TRBV7-9 to TRBJ1-1; D is unresolved. Germline assignment: CDR1 SEHNR and CDR2 FQNEAQ (reference sequence). The CDR3 runs to 16 residues. V lost 0 bases and J 9 bases, leaving 20 bases between the germline ends. The CDR3 DNA sequence: TGTGCCAGCAGCTTAGCCCCGGGCTTAGTCCCCCCTAAAGCTTTCTTT. Translated, it gives CASSLAPGLVPPKAFF. The complete variable domain, with remaining parts taken from reference TRBV7-9 and TRBJ1-1, reads DTGVSQNPRHKITKRGQNVTFRCDPISEHNRLYWYRQTLGQGPEFLTYFQNEAQLEKSRLLSDRFSAERPKGSFSTLEIQRTEQGDSAMYLCASSLAPGLVPPKAFFGQGTRLTVV.

The J gene is TRBJ2-2, the V gene TRBV9; 9 bases map to TRBD1. The CDR3 runs to 16 residues. Germline trimming cut 4 bases from V and 0 bases from J; bases unmatched to any gene: 4. The germline V gene has CDR1 SGDLS and CDR2 YYNGEE. The CDR3, as DNA: TGTGCCAGCAGCCATGGGACAGGGTCGAACACCGGGGAGCTGTTTTTT. Translation: CASSHGTGSNTGELFF.

This chain uses TRBV28 with TRBJ2-5; D is possibly TRBD2 (6 bases). This CDR3 has 14 residues. Germline lookup yields CDR1 MDHEN and CDR2 SYDVKM. Trimming took 4 bases from V and 2 from J, leaving 11 bases between them. For the CDR3, the DNA is TGTGCCAGCAGTTGGACGGGAGATCAAGAGACCCAGTACTTC. Translated: CASSWTGDQETQYF.

This clone was observed a single time. The J gene is TRBJ2-3, the V gene TRBV28; 10 nucleotides align to TRBD1. Trimming at V came to 7 bases and at J to 1 base, leaving 14 bases not matched to a gene. The CDR3 length is 18 residues. Germline-derived CDR1 and CDR2 are MDHEN and SYDVKM. CDR3 protein: CASMGRDRGLVGTDTQYF. The CDR3 DNA reads TGTGCCAGCATGGGCCGGGACAGGGGACTCGTCGGCACAGATACGCAGTATTTT. Together with reference TRBV28 and TRBJ2-3, the CDR3 gives the full variable domain: DVKVTQSSRYLVKRTGEKVFLECVQDMDHENMFWYRQDPGLGLRLIYFSYDVKMKEKGDIPEGYSVSREKKERFSLILESASTNQTSMYLCASMGRDRGLVGTDTQYFGPGTRLTVL.

This rearrangement joins TRBV6-5 to TRBJ2-1, with 10 bases fitting TRBD1. The trim removed 2 bases at V and 4 bases at J, leaving 5 bases unmatched. CDR1 MNHEY and CDR2 SVGAGI come from the germline V gene. CDR3 length equals 16 residues. The chain's CDR3 is CASSYDDRGLYNEQFF. The CDR3 DNA reads TGTGCCAGCAGTTACGATGACAGGGGGCTTTACAATGAGCAGTTCTTC.

The CDR3 nucleotides read TGCGCCAGCAGCCCCGCGGTGGGAGTTAACCCCGAGCAGTACTTC. Translated, it gives CASSPAVGVNPEQYF. The J gene is TRBJ2-7, the V gene TRBV5-1; TRBD2 might be the D (5 bases). Germline values: CDR1 SGHRS, CDR2 YFSETQ. Trimming removed 4 bases at V and 6 bases at J, with 20 bases between. This CDR3 is 15 amino acids long.

The gene calls are TRBV2 and TRBJ2-4, with D hard to call. CDR3 length: 14 residues. CDR1 and CDR2 from the germline V gene are SNHLY and FYNNEI. V dropped 2 bases and J dropped 11 bases, with 16 bases sitting between them. The CDR3 sequence is CASSEYPHPGFQYF. The CDR3 DNA follows: TGTGCCAGCAGTGAATATCCTCACCCTGGGTTTCAGTACTTC.

The chain carries TRBV4-2 and TRBJ2-7; D call uncertain. Germline CDR1 is LGHNA and CDR2 is YNFKEQ. This CDR3 is built from 14 residues. Trimming pared 0 bases from V and 3 bases from J, leaving 9 bases between. The CDR3: CASSQESEHYEQYF. The CDR3 coding sequence is TGTGCCAGCAGCCAAGAGTCAGAACACTACGAGCAGTACTTC.

The gene calls are TRBV28 and TRBJ1-1; 8 bases map to TRBD1. CDR3 length: 15 residues. J was trimmed by 11 bases and V by 6 bases; bases with no gene match: 17. Looked up from germline, CDR1 is MDHEN and CDR2 is SYDVKM. The DNA for the CDR3 is TGTGCCAGCAGGGTCGCAGGGGGCTTGATGGAGGTCGCTTTCTTT. It translates to CASRVAGGLMEVAFF.

On this clone itself: Within the sample, other DNA sequences also encode this same CDR3. DNA of the CDR3: TGTGCCTGGAGTGTACGGAGACGGGAGACCCAGTACTTC. Translated, it gives CAWSVRRRETQYF. The chain has TRBV30 and TRBJ2-5; D gene unclear. The CDR3 extends over 13 amino acids. V was shortened by 0 bases and J by 5 bases, with 10 bases between the two germline ends. Germline V lookup: CDR1 GTSNPN, CDR2 SVGIG (reference sequence).

This sequence joins TRBV13 and TRBJ2-7; D is uncertain. This CDR3 region has 14 residues. Germline V lookup: CDR1 PRHDT, CDR2 FYEKMQ (reference sequence). The ends were cut back, 4 bases at V and 0 bases at J, with 10 bases in the middle. The CDR3 coding sequence is TGTGCCAGCAGCTCCTCCCGGGCCTCCTACGAGCAGTACTTC. The encoded protein is CASSSSRASYEQYF.

The chain has TRBV9 and TRBJ2-2, with a possible D match to TRBD1 (5 bases). CDR1 and CDR2 (germline): SGDLS, YYNGEE. The CDR3 consists of 16 residues. V was pared by 0 bases and J by 3 bases, with 12 bases between. The CDR3 DNA reads TGTGCCAGCAGCGTAGTAGGGGCGGCGTACACCGGGGAGCTGTTTTTT. This sequence encodes CASSVVGAAYTGELFF.

The chain uses TRBV4-1 and TRBJ2-1, with D perhaps matching TRBD2 (6 bases). V was shortened by 4 bases and J by 10 bases, with 14 bases between the two germline ends. CDR3 size: 13 residues. From germline, CDR1 is MGHRA and CDR2 YSYEKL. The CDR3 DNA sequence: TGCGCCAGCAGCCTCGGGACTCGGGGGGAGCAGTTCTTC. Translating gives CASSLGTRGEQFF.